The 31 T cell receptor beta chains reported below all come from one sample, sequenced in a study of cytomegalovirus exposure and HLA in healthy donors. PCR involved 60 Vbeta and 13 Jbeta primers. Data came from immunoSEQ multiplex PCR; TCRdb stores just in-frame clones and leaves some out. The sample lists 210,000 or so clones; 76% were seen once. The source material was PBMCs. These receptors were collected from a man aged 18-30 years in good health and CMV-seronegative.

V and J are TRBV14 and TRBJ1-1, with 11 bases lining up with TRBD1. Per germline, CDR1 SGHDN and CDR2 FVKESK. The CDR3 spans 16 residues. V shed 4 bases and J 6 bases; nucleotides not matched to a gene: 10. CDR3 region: CASSRGTGGGGPEAFF. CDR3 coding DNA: TGTGCCAGCAGCCGTGGGACAGGGGGTGGGGGTCCTGAAGCTTTCTTT.

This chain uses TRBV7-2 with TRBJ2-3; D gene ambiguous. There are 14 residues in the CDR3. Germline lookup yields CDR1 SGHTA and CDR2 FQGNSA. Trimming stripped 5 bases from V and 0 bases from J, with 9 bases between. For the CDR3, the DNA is TGTGCCAGCAGCCCCCTCACTAGCACAGATACGCAGTATTTT. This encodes CASSPLTSTDTQYF. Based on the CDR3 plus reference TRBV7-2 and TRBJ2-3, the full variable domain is GAGVSQSPSNKVTEKGKDVELRCDPISGHTALYWYRQSLGQGLEFLIYFQGNSAPDKSGLPSDRFSAERTGGSVSTLTIQRTQQEDSAVYLCASSPLTSTDTQYFGPGTRLTVL.

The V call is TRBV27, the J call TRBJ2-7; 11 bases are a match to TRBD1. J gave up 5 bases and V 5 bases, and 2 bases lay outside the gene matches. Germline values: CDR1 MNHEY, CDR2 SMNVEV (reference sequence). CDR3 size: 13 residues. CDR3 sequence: CASSRTGGHEQYF. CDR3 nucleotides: TGTGCCAGCAGTAGGACAGGGGGCCACGAGCAGTACTTC.

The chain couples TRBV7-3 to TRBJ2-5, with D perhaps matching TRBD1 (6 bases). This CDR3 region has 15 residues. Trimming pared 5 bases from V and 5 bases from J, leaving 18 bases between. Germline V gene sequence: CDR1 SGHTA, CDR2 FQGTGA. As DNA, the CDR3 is TGTGCCAGCAGCGAGATAGGGGGATTGGGGGAGACCCAGTACTTC. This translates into CASSEIGGLGETQYF.

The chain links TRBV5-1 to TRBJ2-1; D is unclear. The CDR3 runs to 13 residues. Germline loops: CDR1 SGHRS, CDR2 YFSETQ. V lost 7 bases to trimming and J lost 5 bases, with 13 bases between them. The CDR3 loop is CASAPYIDNEQFF. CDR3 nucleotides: TGCGCCAGCGCCCCTTACATCGACAATGAGCAGTTCTTC.

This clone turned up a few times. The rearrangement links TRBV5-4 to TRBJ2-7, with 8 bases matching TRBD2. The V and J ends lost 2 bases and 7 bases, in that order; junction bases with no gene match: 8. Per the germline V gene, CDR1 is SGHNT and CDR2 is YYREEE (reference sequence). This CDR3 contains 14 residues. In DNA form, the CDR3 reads TGTGCCAGCAGCTTCGGGGGGGGAGCACGGGAGCAGTACTTC. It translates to CASSFGGGAREQYF. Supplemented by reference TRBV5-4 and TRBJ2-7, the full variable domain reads ETGVTQSPTHLIKTRGQQVTLRCSSQSGHNTVSWYQQALGQGPQFIFQYYREEENGRGNFPPRFSGLQFPNYSSELNVNALELDDSALYLCASSFGGGAREQYFGPGTRLTVT.

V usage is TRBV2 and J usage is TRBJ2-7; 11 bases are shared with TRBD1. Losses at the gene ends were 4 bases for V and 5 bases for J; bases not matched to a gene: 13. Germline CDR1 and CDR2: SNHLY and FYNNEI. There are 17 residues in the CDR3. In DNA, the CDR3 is TGTGCCAGCAGTGTCCTGAGGACAGGGGGCGGTTGGGACGAGCAGTACTTC. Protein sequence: CASSVLRTGGGWDEQYF.

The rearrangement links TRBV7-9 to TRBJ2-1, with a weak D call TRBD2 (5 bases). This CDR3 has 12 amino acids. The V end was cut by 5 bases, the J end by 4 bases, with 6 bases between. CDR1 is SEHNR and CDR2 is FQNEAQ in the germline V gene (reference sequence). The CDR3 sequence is CASSGSYNEQFF. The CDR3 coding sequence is TGTGCCAGCAGCGGGAGTTACAATGAGCAGTTCTTC.

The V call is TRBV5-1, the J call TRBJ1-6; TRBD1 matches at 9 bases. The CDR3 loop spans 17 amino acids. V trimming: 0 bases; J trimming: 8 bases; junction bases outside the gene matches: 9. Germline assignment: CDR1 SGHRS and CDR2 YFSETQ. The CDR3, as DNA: TGCGCCAGCAGCTTGGTTCAGGGACAGGGATCGTATTCACCCCTCCACTTT. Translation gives CASSLVQGQGSYSPLHF.

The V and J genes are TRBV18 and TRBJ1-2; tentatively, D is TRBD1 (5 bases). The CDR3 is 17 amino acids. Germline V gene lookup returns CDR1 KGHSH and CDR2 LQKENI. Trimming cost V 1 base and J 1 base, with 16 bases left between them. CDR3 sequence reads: CASSPLPQQQVNYGYTF. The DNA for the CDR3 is TGTGCCAGCTCACCACTTCCCCAACAACAGGTTAACTATGGCTACACCTTC.

The CDR3 bases are TGTGCCAGCATGAGGGTCACCTACGAGCAGTACTTC. As protein: CASMRVTYEQYF. The rearrangement uses TRBV2 and TRBJ2-7; a possible D gene is TRBD2 (5 bases). Deletions cut 7 bases from V and 2 bases from J, with 9 bases between. The CDR3 has 12 residues. Germline assignment: CDR1 SNHLY and CDR2 FYNNEI.

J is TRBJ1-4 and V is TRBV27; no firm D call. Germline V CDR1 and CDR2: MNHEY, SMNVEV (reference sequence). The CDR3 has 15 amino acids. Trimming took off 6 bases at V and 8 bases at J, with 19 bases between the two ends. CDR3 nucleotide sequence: TGTGCCAGCAGGTCCTCTTTGGGGAGCATCGAAAAACTGTTTTTT. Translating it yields CASRSSLGSIEKLFF.

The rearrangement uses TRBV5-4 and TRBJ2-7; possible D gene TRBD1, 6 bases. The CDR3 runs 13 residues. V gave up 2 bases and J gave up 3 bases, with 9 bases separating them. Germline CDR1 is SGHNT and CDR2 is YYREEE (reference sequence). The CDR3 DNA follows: TGTGCCAGCAGCTTTGGACAGCACTACGAGCAGTACTTC. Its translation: CASSFGQHYEQYF.

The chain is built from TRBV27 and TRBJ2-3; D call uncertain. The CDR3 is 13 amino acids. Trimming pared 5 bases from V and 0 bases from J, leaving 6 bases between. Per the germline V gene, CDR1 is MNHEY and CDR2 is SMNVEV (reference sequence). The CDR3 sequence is CASSLLSTDTQYF. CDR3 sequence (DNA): TGTGCCAGCAGTCTTCTCAGCACAGATACGCAGTATTTT.

This CDR3 reads CASRQAGGGAGELFF. The DNA of the CDR3 is TGTGCCAGCAGGCAAGCGGGAGGAGGGGCCGGGGAGCTGTTTTTT. V is TRBV7-9 and J is TRBJ2-2; 9 nucleotides match TRBD2. This CDR3 region has 15 residues. J gave up 6 bases and V 6 bases, and 8 bases lay outside the gene matches. CDR1 is SEHNR and CDR2 is FQNEAQ in the germline V gene (reference sequence).

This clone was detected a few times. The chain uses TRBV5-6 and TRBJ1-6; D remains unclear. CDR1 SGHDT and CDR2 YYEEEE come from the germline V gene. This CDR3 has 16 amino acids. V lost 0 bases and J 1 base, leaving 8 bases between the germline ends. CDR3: CASSLGGGSYNSPLHF. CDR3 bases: TGTGCCAGCAGCTTGGGAGGAGGGTCCTATAATTCACCCCTCCACTTT. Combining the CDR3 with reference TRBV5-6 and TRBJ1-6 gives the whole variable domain DAGVTQSPTHLIKTRGQQVTLRCSPKSGHDTVSWYQQALGQGPQFIFQYYEEEERQRGNFPDRFSGHQFPNYSSELNVNALLLGDSALYLCASSLGGGSYNSPLHFGNGTRLTVT.

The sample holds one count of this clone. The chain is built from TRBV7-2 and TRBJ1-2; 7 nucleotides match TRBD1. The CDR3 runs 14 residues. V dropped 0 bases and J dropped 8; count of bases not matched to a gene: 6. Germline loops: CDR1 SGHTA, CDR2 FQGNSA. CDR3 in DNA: TGTGCCAGCAGCTTAGCGGAGGGGGCGGGGGGCTACACCTTC. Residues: CASSLAEGAGGYTF.

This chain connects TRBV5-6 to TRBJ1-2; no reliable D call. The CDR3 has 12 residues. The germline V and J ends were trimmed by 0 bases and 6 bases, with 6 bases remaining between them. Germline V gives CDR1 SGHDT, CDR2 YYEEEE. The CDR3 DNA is TGTGCCAGCAGCTTGGCAGACAATGGCTACACCTTC. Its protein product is CASSLADNGYTF.

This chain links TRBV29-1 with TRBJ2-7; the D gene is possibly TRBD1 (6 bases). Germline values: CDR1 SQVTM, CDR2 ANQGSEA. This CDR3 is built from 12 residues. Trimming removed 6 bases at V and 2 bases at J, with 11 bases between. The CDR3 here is CSVADRAYEQYF. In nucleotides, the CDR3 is TGCAGCGTCGCGGACAGAGCCTACGAGCAGTACTTC.

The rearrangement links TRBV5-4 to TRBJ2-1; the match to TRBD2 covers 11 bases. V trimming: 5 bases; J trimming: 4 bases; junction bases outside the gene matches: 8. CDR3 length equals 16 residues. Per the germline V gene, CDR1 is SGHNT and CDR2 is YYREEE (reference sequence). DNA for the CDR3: TGTGCCAGCAGGACTACCTGGACTAGCGGGTACAATGAGCAGTTCTTC. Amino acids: CASRTTWTSGYNEQFF.

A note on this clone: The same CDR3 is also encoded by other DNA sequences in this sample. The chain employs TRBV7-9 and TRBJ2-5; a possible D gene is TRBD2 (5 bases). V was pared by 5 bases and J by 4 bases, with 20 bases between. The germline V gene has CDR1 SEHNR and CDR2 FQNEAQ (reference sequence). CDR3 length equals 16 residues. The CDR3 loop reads CASSPTAGSTRETQYF. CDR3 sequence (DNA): TGTGCCAGCAGCCCCACTGCTGGCAGTACTAGAGAGACCCAGTACTTC. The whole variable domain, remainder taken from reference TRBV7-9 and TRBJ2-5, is DTGVSQNPRHKITKRGQNVTFRCDPISEHNRLYWYRQTLGQGPEFLTYFQNEAQLEKSRLLSDRFSAERPKGSFSTLEIQRTEQGDSAMYLCASSPTAGSTRETQYFGPGTRLLVL.

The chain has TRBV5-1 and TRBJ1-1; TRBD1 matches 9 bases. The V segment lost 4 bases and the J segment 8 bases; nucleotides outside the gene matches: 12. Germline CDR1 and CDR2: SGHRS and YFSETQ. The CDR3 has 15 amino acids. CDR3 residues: CASSPGGGQGSEAFF. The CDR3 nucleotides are TGCGCCAGCAGCCCGGGTGGGGGACAGGGCTCGGAAGCTTTCTTT.

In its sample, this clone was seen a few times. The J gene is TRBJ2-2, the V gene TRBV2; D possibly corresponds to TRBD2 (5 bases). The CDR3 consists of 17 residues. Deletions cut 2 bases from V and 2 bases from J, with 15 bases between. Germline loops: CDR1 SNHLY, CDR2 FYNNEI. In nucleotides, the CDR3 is TGTGCCAGCAGTGAAATAGCGACGGCGATAAACACCGGGGAGCTGTTTTTT. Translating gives CASSEIATAINTGELFF. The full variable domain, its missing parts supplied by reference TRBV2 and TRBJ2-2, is EPEVTQTPSHQVTQMGQEVILRCVPISNHLYFYWYRQILGQKVEFLVSFYNNEISEKSEIFDDQFSVERPDGSNFTLKIRSTKLEDSAMYFCASSEIATAINTGELFFGEGSRLTVL.

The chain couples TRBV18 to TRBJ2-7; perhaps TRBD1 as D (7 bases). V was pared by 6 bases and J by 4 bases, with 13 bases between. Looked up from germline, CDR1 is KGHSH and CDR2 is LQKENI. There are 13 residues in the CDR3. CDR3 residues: CASSAGQNYEQYF. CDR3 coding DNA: TGTGCCAGCTCCGCGGGACAGAATTACGAGCAGTACTTC.

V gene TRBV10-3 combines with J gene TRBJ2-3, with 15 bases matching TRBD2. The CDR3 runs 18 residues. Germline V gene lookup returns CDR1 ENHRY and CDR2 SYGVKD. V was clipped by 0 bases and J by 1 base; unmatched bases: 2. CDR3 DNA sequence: TGTGCCATCAGTGAGTCATGGACTAGCGGGAGGGGCACAGATACGCAGTATTTT. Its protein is CAISESWTSGRGTDTQYF.

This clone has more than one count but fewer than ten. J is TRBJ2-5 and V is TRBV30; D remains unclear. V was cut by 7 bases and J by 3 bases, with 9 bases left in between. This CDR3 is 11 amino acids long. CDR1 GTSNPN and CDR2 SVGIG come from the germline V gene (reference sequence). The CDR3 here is CASAEKETQYF. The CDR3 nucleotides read TGTGCCTCTGCCGAGAAAGAGACCCAGTACTTC.

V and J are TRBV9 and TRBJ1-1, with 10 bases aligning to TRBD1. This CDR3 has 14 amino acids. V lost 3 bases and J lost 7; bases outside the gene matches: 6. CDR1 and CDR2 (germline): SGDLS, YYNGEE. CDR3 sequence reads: CASSGTGGAGEAFF. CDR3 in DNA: TGTGCCAGCAGCGGGACAGGGGGTGCTGGTGAAGCTTTCTTT.

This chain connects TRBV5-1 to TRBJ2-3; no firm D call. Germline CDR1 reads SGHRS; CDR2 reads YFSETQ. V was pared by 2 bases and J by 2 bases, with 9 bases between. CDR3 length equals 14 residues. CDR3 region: CASSFGPDTDTQYF. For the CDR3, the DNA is TGCGCCAGCAGCTTTGGGCCGGACACAGATACGCAGTATTTT.

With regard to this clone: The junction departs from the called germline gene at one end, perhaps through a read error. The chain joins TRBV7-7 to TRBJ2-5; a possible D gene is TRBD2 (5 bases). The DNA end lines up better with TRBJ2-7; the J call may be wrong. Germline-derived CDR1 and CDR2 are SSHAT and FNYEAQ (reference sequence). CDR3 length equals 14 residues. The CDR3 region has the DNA TGTGCTAGCAGCTTAGGTAGCGACTCCTACGAGCAGTACTTC. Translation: CASSLGSDSYEQYF.

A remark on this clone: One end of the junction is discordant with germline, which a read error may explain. The CDR3: CASSLGQGVGSEQFF. The CDR3 DNA reads as TGTGCTAGCAGCTTAGGGCAGGGCGTGGGCAGTGAGCAGTTCTTC. The chain carries TRBV7-7 and TRBJ2-1; D perhaps matches TRBD1 (5 bases). Germline-derived CDR1 and CDR2 are SSHAT and FNYEAQ (reference sequence). The CDR3 loop spans 15 amino acids.

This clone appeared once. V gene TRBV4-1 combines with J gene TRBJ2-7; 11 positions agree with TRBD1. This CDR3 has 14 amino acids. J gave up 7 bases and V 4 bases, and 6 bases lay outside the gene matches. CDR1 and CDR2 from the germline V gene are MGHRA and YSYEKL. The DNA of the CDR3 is TGCGCCAGCAGCCCCGGACAGGGGGCGGATGAGCAGTACTTC. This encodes CASSPGQGADEQYF.